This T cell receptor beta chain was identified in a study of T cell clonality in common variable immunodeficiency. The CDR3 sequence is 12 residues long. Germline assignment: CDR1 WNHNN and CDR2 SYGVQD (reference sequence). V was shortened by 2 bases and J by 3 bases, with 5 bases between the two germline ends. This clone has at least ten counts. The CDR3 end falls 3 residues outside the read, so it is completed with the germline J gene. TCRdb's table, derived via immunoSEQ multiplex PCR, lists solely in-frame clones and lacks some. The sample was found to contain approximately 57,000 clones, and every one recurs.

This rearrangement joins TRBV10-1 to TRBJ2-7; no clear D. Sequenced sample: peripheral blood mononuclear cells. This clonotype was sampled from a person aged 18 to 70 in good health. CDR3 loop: CASSETLYEQYF. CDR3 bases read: TGCGCCAGCAGTGAGACTCTCTACGAG.